Here is one T cell receptor (beta chain) with its context. The antigen remains unidentified. CDR1 is MNHNY and CDR2 is SVGAGI in the germline V gene (reference sequence). V gave up 8 bases and J gave up 1 base, with 15 bases separating them. This CDR3 has 15 residues. Memory CD4+ cells were defined as CD4+CD45RO+CD25-. Study-level results: Greatest tumor Treg TCR overlap was with tumor naive CD4+ cells. The TCR gene usage of tumor memory CD4+ T cells clustered together with blood and lymph node memory CD4+ cells and with lymph node naive CD4+ cells.

Semi-nested PCR with Nested Universal Primer A followed constant-region reverse priming of full-length variable regions. TCRdb itself ran the 5' RACE reads through MiXCR, one entry per CDR3 protein. The table shows roughly 64,000 distinct CDR3 sequences, with around a fifth occurring only once. Input material: memory CD4+ T cells sorted from a lymph node. Subset denoted: memory CD4+ T cells, CD4+CD45RO+CD25-. The chain employs TRBV6-6 and TRBJ2-1; maybe TRBD2 (7 bases). This receptor was obtained from a female donor with breast cancer. The CDR3 region is CASRGGGSSYNEQFF. The CDR3 nucleotides are TGTGCCAGCCGCGGGGGCGGGAGTTCCTACAATGAGCAGTTCTTC.